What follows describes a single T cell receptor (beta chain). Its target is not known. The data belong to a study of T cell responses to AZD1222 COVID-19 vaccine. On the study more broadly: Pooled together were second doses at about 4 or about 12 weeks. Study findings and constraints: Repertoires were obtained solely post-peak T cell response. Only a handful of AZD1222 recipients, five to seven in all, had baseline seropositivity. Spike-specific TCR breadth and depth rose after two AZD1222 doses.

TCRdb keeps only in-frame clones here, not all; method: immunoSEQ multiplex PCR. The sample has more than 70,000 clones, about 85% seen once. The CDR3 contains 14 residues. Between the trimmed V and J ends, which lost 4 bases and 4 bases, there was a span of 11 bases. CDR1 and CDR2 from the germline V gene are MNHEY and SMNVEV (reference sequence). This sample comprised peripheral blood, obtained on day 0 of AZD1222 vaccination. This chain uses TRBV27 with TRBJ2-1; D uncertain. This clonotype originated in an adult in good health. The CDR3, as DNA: TGTGCCAGCAGTTCCAACCCCTTTTACAATGAGCAGTTCTTC. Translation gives CASSSNPFYNEQFF.